The text below deals with one TCR beta chain. Its antigen remains unknown. The data belong to a study of cytomegalovirus exposure and HLA in healthy donors. Study-wide context: The early release's HLA-typed donors yielded tens of millions of unique TCRs.

Study findings and constraints: HLA alleles were associated with 18,000 or so TCR beta sequences in a later analysis at 0.05 false discovery rate.

Germline CDR1 and CDR2: MGHDK and SYGVNS. Trimming removed 4 bases from V and 4 bases from J, with 14 bases in between. The CDR3 is made up of 15 amino acids. The PCR employed 60 Vbeta primers together with 13 Jbeta primers. Method: immunoSEQ multiplex PCR; TCRdb's copy keeps in-frame clones and lacks some. The data contain 85,000 to 130,000 clones, around 75% of them singletons. This TCR came from a male donor in good health and CMV-seropositive. This chain uses TRBV25-1 with TRBJ1-3; D is perhaps TRBD1 (6 bases). What was sequenced was PBMCs. CDR3 bases: TGTGCCAGCAGTGGTGGACAGCTGAGCGGAAACACCATATATTTT. This translates into CASSGGQLSGNTIYF.